This T cell receptor (beta chain) was observed in a study of beta chain features in type 1 diabetes. Findings of the study overall: Patients' naive, central memory and regulatory TCRB repertoires appeared more alike than those of healthy donors. Type 1 diabetes patients had fewer VDJ junction insertions and more deletions. Shortening that was moderate but significant affected the TCRB CDR3s of Type 1 diabetes patients in all four CD4+ subsets. A potential influence of HLA type upon TCRB rearrangement remained unresolved herein.

About this clone: Its antigen remains unidentified.

CDR1 is SGHTA and CDR2 is FQGNSA in the germline V gene. Trimming took 0 bases from V and 6 from J; bases not matched to a gene: 14. The CDR3 extends over 20 amino acids. As every portion of the isolated RNA was reverse transcribed, the sequencing read expressed TCRB transcripts. It was found that naive, central memory and regulatory T cell samples averaged about 3.57 million reads. Sequenced by immunoSEQ multiplex PCR; TCRdb stores in-frame clones only, minus some. The sample includes more than 300,000 clones, roughly 12% of them seen just once. J is TRBJ2-1 and V is TRBV7-2; TRBD2 matches at 13 bases. The sequenced material came from naive CD4+ T cells from blood. This TCR came from a woman aged 18-29 years with type 1 diabetes. In DNA form, the CDR3 reads TGTGCCAGCAGCTTAGCACGACTAGCGGGGGGTCCGGGGGTGGTCAATGAGCAGTTCTTC. As protein: CASSLARLAGGPGVVNEQFF.